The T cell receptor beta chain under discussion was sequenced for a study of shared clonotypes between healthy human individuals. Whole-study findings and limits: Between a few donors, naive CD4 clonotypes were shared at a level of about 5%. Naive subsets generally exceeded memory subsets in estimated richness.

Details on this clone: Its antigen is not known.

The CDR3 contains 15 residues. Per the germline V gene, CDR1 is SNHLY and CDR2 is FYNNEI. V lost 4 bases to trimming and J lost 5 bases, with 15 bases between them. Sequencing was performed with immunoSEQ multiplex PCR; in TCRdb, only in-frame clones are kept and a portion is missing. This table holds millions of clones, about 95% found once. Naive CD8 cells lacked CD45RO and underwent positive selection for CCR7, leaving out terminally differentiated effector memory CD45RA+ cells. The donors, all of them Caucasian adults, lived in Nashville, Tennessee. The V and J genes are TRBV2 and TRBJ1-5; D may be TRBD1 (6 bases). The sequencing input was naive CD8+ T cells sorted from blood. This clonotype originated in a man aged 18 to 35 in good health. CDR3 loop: CASSGGQGSHQPQHF. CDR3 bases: TGTGCCAGCAGTGGAGGTCAGGGGTCCCATCAGCCCCAGCATTTT.